The present entry profiles one T cell receptor beta chain with its context. CDR3 length: 15 residues. CDR1 DFQATT and CDR2 SNEGSKA come from the germline V gene (reference sequence). The germline V and J ends were trimmed by 3 bases and 2 bases, with 17 bases remaining between them. RNA amounts of roughly 0.5 to 1 ug underwent reverse transcription with random hexamers. Amplification of TCR beta CDR3 across 54 Vbeta and 13 Jbeta was performed with immunoSEQ multiplex PCR. TCRdb reanalysed the immunoSEQ multiplex PCR reads using MiXCR and keeps one entry per CDR3 protein. This repertoire shows roughly 160,000 distinct CDR3 sequences, around 94% found once; its top ten account for 0.13% to 0.15%. The sample comes from a study of CD8 T cells in Susac syndrome.

The receptor comes from a human donor in good health. V and J are TRBV20-1 and TRBJ2-7; D might be TRBD1 or TRBD2, each matching 6 bases. The sample was CD4+ T cells from PBMCs. CDR3 sequence (DNA): TGCAGTGCTAGGGCCCCCCAGGGGAGGACCTACGAGCAGTACTTC. Protein sequence: CSARAPQGRTYEQYF.